This TCR beta chain appears in the sequencing data of a study of lymphopenia after photon versus proton radiotherapy. The junction had 6 bases not matched to a gene; V was cut back by 0 bases and J by 8 bases. This CDR3 region has 15 residues. Looked up from germline, CDR1 is LGHNA and CDR2 is YNFKEQ. Some clones are missing from TCRdb's copy, which holds only in-frame ones; the method was immunoSEQ multiplex PCR. Of approximately 150,000 clones in the sample, approximately 86% were seen once. With regard to this clone: Its matching antigen is unknown.

General observations from the study: Under photons, naive T cells and diversity fell while effector/memory populations rose. Survival link was tested only in deceased patients; proton benefit remains a possibility. After the lymphocyte nadir, photon-treated repertoires showed oligoclonal expansion, especially of CD8+ Temra cells. Post-nadir TCR diversity decline inversely tracked overall survival among those who died.

The source is a man aged 45-60 years with gastric cancer. Sequencing was performed on peripheral blood, taken from a patient treated with photon-based radiotherapy. V usage is TRBV4-2 and J usage is TRBJ2-3; 9 bases are a match to TRBD1. CDR3 loop: CASSQERGQGRTQYF. The CDR3, as DNA: TGTGCCAGCAGCCAAGAGAGAGGACAGGGGCGTACGCAGTATTTT.